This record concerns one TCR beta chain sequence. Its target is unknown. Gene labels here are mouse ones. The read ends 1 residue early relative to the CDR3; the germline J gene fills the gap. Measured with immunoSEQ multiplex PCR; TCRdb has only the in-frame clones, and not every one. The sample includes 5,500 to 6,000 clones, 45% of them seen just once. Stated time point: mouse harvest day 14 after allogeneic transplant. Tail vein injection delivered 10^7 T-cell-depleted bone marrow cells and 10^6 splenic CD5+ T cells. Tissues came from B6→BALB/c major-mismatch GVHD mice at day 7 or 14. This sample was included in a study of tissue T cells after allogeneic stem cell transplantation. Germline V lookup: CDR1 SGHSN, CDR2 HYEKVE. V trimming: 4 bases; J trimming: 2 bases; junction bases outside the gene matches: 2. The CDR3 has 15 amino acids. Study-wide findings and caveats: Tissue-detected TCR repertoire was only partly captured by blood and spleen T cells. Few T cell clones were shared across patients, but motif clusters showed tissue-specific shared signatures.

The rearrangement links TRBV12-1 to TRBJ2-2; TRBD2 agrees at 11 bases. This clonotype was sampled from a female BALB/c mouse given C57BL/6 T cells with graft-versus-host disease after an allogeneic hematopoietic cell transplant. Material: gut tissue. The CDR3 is CASSRDWGNTGQLYF. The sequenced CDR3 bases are TGTGCCAGCTCCCGGGACTGGGGGAACACCGGGCAGCTCTAC.